This T cell receptor (beta chain) was profiled in a study of T cell responses to AZD1222 COVID-19 vaccine. Looked up from germline, CDR1 is MNHEY and CDR2 is SMNVEV (reference sequence). Trimming cost V 0 bases and J 0 bases, with 8 bases left between them. This CDR3 spans 15 amino acids. For this clone: What it binds is unknown.

Sequencing was performed with immunoSEQ multiplex PCR; in TCRdb, only in-frame clones are kept and a portion is missing. The data show 100,000 to 150,000 clones, 70% to 90% seen once. Study-wide points: Regions 160-218 and 743-854 held dominance among vaccine-associated CD4 TCRs, which spanned spike. In the spike-specific TCR repertoire, nearly half reportedly target unmutated variant regions. Only a handful of AZD1222 recipients were seropositive at baseline.

The clonotype comes from an adult in good health. The chain combines TRBV27 with TRBJ2-5; no clear D gene. Specimen: peripheral blood, collected on day 0 of AZD1222 vaccination. CDR3 coding DNA: TGTGCCAGCAGTTTATCGTGGCAGTACCAAGAGACCCAGTACTTC. Amino acid sequence: CASSLSWQYQETQYF.